This record covers a single T cell receptor beta chain. This receptor's antigen is unknown. Per-base quality was not reported, and no clone a single base away is much larger than it. At the junction V is shortened by 3 bases and J by 6 bases, with 10 bases in between. The germline V gene encodes CDR1 SEHNR and CDR2 FQNEAQ (reference sequence). Including the terminal cysteine and phenylalanine, the CDR3 comprises 13 residues. The read is trimmed to its CDR3 DNA, 39 bases read in frame from base 1. Donors were healthy HIV-negative adults with no recently reported acute infections or vaccinations. Only Caucasian adults living in Nashville, Tennessee, USA were represented among the donors. CD4+ T cells were enriched by magnetic negative selection, after which naive cells were positively selected on CD45RA and the negative fraction was taken as the memory subset. After blood collection by leukapheresis, PBMCs were isolated using Ficoll-Histopaque density gradient centrifugation and then cryopreserved in the vapor phase of liquid nitrogen. Analytical flow cytometry was used to check the purity and quantity of each magnetically sorted T cell population. Genomic DNA was isolated from each sorted fraction and quantified by UV absorbance on a Nanodrop 2000c.

This record comes from a study of shared clonotypes between healthy human individuals (dated by TCRdb to the early 2020s). About the study as a whole: The cohort comprised a couple of women and a few men aged 18 to 49 years. For each donor, CD4 naive and CD4 memory were each run on three plates, CD8 naive on two plates, and CD8 memory on one plate. To increase sequencing depth and limit assay-specific biases, TCR repertoire library preparation and sequencing were carried out by different laboratories using diverse techniques. To estimate repertoire size and how much clonotype sharing occurs between individuals, the study deeply sequenced the blood TCR repertoires of about five healthy adults. Between about 0.9 and 9 billion PBMCs per donor were obtained by leukapheresis. Points the paper makes about the study in general: Rarefaction of sorted-subset datasets indicated incomplete sequencing despite the large sequencing depth. Compared with non-shared clonotypes, clonotypes shared by all four sorted-subset donors had higher generation probabilities. Naive subsets generally had larger estimated clonotype richness than memory subsets did. Pairwise subsampling indicated that sequencing depth was expected to affect the degree of clonotype sharing among donors. Roughly 5% of naive CD4, 3.5% of naive CD8, about 2.5% of memory CD4, and about 0.4% of memory CD8 clonotypes were shared across a handful of donors. Because the study included only a small number of donors, the genetic and exposure-history diversity represented was limited. Sampling was limited to blood, and TCR repertoires in tissue likely differ from TCR repertoires in blood.

Using the deep immunoSEQ assay, TCR CDR3 regions were amplified from genomic DNA by multiplex PCR. For each cell subset, the extracted genomic DNA was distributed evenly across all wells of several immunoSEQ 96-well plates, and each plate served as one replicate. For sorted subsets, each replicate PCR was loaded with 200 ng genomic DNA, equivalent to 25,000 to 30,000 T cell genomes. Purified libraries were quantified with a Qubit 3.0 fluorometer, sized on a Bioanalyzer 2100, and re-quantified with the KAPA Library Quantification kit. Every immunoSEQ 96-well plate was sequenced on a dedicated single-read 150-cycle Illumina NextSeq 550 flow cell. The source study handled its data this way. Because the immunoSEQ output held only junctional sequences and lacked quality scores, the filtering could not match the filtering applied to full-length reads. Sequences were annotated with PyIR, a Python wrapper for IgBLAST v1.9, using IMGT germline references to assign V/J genes and CDR3. Reads with weak V/J assignments (E-value above 1e-6), missing CDR3, stop codons, out-of-frame junctions, or ambiguous translated residues were removed. V3J clonotypes were defined by identical inferred V gene, J gene, and CDR3 amino acid sequence. Percentage overlap between repertoires was calculated by dividing the number of shared unique clonotypes by the size of the smaller repertoire. Three approaches were used to assess repertoire richness: RTK rarefaction, the Chao1 estimator, and Recon v2.1 estimates of unobserved clonotypes. Generation probabilities were computed with OLGA for all TCRbeta clonotypes obtained by the gDNA method from a few donors. What TCRdb holds here is the immuneACCESS table cut down to in-frame rearrangements. Part of the clones is not present; checked against another copy, under half of the missing clones reflect an unresolved V gene, and the others are unexplained. D and trimming were read from the DNA, whereas the V and J calls and clone size are those reported in that table. This sample is represented by 2 million to 2.5 million clones; approximately 96% of them were singletons. The top ten hold less than 0.15% of the sample.

Sequenced material: naive CD4+ T cells sorted from blood. The cell subset or site label, as the study defines it: CD45RA+ positively selected. This clonotype was sampled from a man aged 18 to 35 in good health. The chain joins TRBV7-9 to TRBJ2-3; the D gene is perhaps TRBD1, from 6 matching bases. This receptor carries the CDR3 CASSFPGVDTQYF. The DNA sequence is given as TGTGCCAGCAGCTTCCCAGGGGTTGATACGCAGTATTTT.